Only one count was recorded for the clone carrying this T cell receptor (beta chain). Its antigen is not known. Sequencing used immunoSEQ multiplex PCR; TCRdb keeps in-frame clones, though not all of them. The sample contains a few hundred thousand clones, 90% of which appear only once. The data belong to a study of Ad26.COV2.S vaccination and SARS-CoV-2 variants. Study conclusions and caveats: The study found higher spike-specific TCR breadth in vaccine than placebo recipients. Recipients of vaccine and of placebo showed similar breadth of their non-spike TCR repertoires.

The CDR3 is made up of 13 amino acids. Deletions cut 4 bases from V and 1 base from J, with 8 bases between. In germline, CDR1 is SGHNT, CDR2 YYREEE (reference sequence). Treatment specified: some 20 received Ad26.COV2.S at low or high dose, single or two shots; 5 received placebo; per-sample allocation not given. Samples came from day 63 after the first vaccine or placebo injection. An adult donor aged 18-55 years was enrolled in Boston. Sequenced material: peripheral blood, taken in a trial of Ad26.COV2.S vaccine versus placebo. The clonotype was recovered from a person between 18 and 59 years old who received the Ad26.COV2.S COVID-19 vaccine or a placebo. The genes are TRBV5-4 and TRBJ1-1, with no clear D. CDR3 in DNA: TGTGCCAGCAGCCCCGGAGGGAACACTGAAGCTTTCTTT. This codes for CASSPGGNTEAFF. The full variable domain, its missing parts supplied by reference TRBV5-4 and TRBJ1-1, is ETGVTQSPTHLIKTRGQQVTLRCSSQSGHNTVSWYQQALGQGPQFIFQYYREEENGRGNFPPRFSGLQFPNYSSELNVNALELDDSALYLCASSPGGNTEAFFGQGTRLTVV.